The 14 T cell receptor beta chains listed next were all sequenced from one sample in a study of T cell changes during pregnancy in multiple sclerosis. Data came from immunoSEQ multiplex PCR; TCRdb stores just in-frame clones and leaves some out. The sample contains some 60,000 clones, roughly 90% of which appear only once. The sequences come from peripheral blood, collected in the second trimester of pregnancy. The receptors originated from a female donor with multiple sclerosis, enrolled in a pregnancy study.

The CDR3 region is CASSQDSPAGYTDTQYF. The CDR3 bases are TGCGCCAGCAGCCAAGATTCTCCAGCGGGCTACACAGATACGCAGTATTTT. The chain carries TRBV4-3 and TRBJ2-3, with D perhaps matching TRBD2 (6 bases). Trimming left V 0 bases short and J 2 bases short, with 15 bases between. The CDR3 totals 17 residues. Germline V CDR1 and CDR2: LGHNA, YSLEER.

The genes are TRBV5-5 and TRBJ1-2; TRBD1 matches at 9 bases. The CDR3 has 15 amino acids. Germline trimming cut 2 bases from V and 6 bases from J; bases unmatched to any gene: 8. The germline CDR1 and CDR2 sequences are SGHKS and YYEKEE (reference sequence). The CDR3 loop reads CASSFQAGQGNGYTF. The DNA for the CDR3 is TGTGCCAGCAGCTTCCAGGCTGGACAGGGGAATGGCTACACCTTC. The full variable domain, with the rest looked up from reference TRBV5-5 and TRBJ1-2, is DAGVTQSPTHLIKTRGQQVTLRCSPISGHKSVSWYQQVLGQGPQFIFQYYEKEERGRGNFPDRFSARQFPNYSSELNVNALLLGDSALYLCASSFQAGQGNGYTFGSGTRLTVV.

The CDR3 protein is CASSVDSNYGYTF. The DNA for the CDR3 is TGTGCCAGCAGCGTCGACAGTAACTATGGCTACACCTTC. J is TRBJ1-2 and V is TRBV9; TRBD1 is a possible D gene (5 bases). Germline V gives CDR1 SGDLS, CDR2 YYNGEE. The CDR3 loop spans 13 amino acids. Trimming pared 2 bases from V and 1 base from J, leaving 6 bases between. The whole variable domain, remainder taken from reference TRBV9 and TRBJ1-2, is DSGVTQTPKHLITATGQRVTLRCSPRSGDLSVYWYQQSLDQGLQFLIQYYNGEERAKGNILERFSAQQFPDLHSELNLSSLELGDSALYFCASSVDSNYGYTFGSGTRLTVV.

V gene TRBV6-5 combines with J gene TRBJ1-4, with D perhaps TRBD1 (5 bases). The germline V gene encodes CDR1 MNHEY and CDR2 SVGAGI. The V end was cut by 8 bases, the J end by 4 bases, with 8 bases between. The CDR3 extends over 12 amino acids. The CDR3 region is CASGGDNEKLFF. The DNA of the CDR3 is TGTGCCAGCGGGGGGGATAATGAAAAACTGTTTTTT.

This sequence joins TRBV6-1 and TRBJ2-2, with 12 nucleotides matching TRBD2. The CDR3 is made up of 19 amino acids. CDR1 is MNHNS and CDR2 is SASEGT in the germline V gene. J lost 3 bases, V lost 2 bases, and 10 bases had no gene match. The CDR3: CASSELAGLAGSHTGELFF. CDR3 nucleotide sequence: TGTGCCAGCAGTGAATTGGCGGGACTAGCGGGCTCTCACACCGGGGAGCTGTTTTTT.

V gene TRBV2 combines with J gene TRBJ1-2; TRBD1 matches at 7 bases. CDR1 and CDR2 from the germline V gene are SNHLY and FYNNEI. The CDR3 is 12 amino acids. With V trimmed by 6 bases and J by 6 bases, 4 bases remained unmatched. CDR3 nucleotides: TGTGCCAGCAGGGGCGACAGGGATGGCTACACCTTC. Translating it yields CASRGDRDGYTF.

The J gene is TRBJ2-3, the V gene TRBV5-1, with 8 bases lining up with TRBD1. The CDR3 covers 14 residues. Germline V lookup: CDR1 SGHRS, CDR2 YFSETQ. V lost 4 bases to trimming and J lost 5 bases; unmatched junction nucleotides: 6. CDR3 region: CASSNQGAEDTQYF. The DNA for the CDR3 is TGCGCCAGCAGCAACCAGGGGGCGGAAGATACGCAGTATTTT.

V gene TRBV6-1 combines with J gene TRBJ1-2, with 7 bases matching TRBD1. After removal of 6 bases from V and 3 bases from J, the junction contained 7 bases not matched to a gene. The germline CDR1 and CDR2 sequences are MNHNS and SASEGT. This CDR3 region has 14 residues. CDR3 bases: TGTGCCAGCAGGGGAGACAGGGCCGACTATGGCTACACCTTC. Its protein product is CASRGDRADYGYTF.

The J gene is TRBJ1-1, the V gene TRBV7-3; D unclear. Trimming stripped 6 bases from V and 1 base from J, with 9 bases between. The CDR3 consists of 13 residues. CDR1 SGHTA and CDR2 FQGTGA come from the germline V gene. The DNA for the CDR3 is TGTGCCAGCAGTAGACAAGCGAACACTGAAGCTTTCTTT. Encoded protein: CASSRQANTEAFF.

This chain connects TRBV30 to TRBJ2-3; 7 bases match TRBD2. With V trimmed by 0 bases and J by 4 bases, 1 base remained unmatched. The CDR3 covers 13 residues. Germline lookup yields CDR1 GTSNPN and CDR2 SVGIG (reference sequence). This CDR3 reads CAWSVRGADTQYF. As DNA, the CDR3 is TGTGCCTGGAGTGTTCGGGGGGCAGATACGCAGTATTTT.

This chain links TRBV29-1 with TRBJ1-1; unclear D gene. Germline loops: CDR1 SQVTM, CDR2 ANQGSEA. The CDR3 totals 14 residues. Trimming cost V 4 bases and J 3 bases, with 15 bases left between them. The CDR3 nucleotides are TGCAGCGTTGTATCTTGGGAGCGGGACACTGAAGCTTTCTTT. It yields the protein CSVVSWERDTEAFF.

V is TRBV19 and J is TRBJ2-2; D may be TRBD2 (7 bases). V lost 7 bases and J 5 bases, leaving 17 bases between the germline ends. Germline V gene data show CDR1 as LNHDA and CDR2 as SQIVND (reference sequence). This CDR3 has 15 amino acids. The CDR3 DNA reads as TGTGCCAGTACCCCTCCGGGGAGGGGGACCGGGGAGCTGTTTTTT. Its protein product is CASTPPGRGTGELFF. The full variable domain, rest sourced from reference TRBV19 and TRBJ2-2, is DGGITQSPKYLFRKEGQNVTLSCEQNLNHDAMYWYRQDPGQGLRLIYYSQIVNDFQKGDIAEGYSVSREKKESFPLTVTSAQKNPTAFYLCASTPPGRGTGELFFGEGSRLTVL.

The rearrangement joins TRBV9 to TRBJ2-7, with unresolved D. V lost 0 bases and J lost 7, with 8 bases in between. Germline V gene data show CDR1 as SGDLS and CDR2 as YYNGEE. The CDR3 is 12 amino acids. This chain's CDR3 is CASSVGDGEQYF. The CDR3 coding sequence is TGTGCCAGCAGCGTAGGAGACGGGGAGCAGTACTTC.

J is TRBJ2-2 and V is TRBV6-1; 8 bases are a match to TRBD2. Germline V gene data show CDR1 as MNHNS and CDR2 as SASEGT. The CDR3 runs to 15 residues. The junction had 7 bases not matched to a gene; V was cut back by 7 bases and J by 3 bases. CDR3 nucleotides: TGTGCCAGCACCCTAAACGGGGGGGACACCGGGGAGCTGTTTTTT. Its translation: CASTLNGGDTGELFF.